This T cell receptor beta chain was captured in a study of blood T cells in healthy people across ages. Looked up from germline, CDR1 is DFQATT and CDR2 is SNEGSKA (reference sequence). The CDR3 has 15 residues. For the second PCR, which ran for roughly 7 to 11 cycles, a sample-barcoded 5' primer and a J-beta primer mix were used. The authors tagged each cDNA molecule using a template-switch adaptor with 12 random nucleotides. TCRdb passed the 5' RACE reads through MiXCR, listing each CDR3 protein once. Among about 730,000 distinct CDR3 sequences listed, roughly 43% were seen once. The sequencing input was blood. The clonotype originates from a woman aged 60-75 years in good health. The gene calls are TRBV20-1 and TRBJ2-3, with 14 bases aligning to TRBD2. CDR3 protein: CRAGLAGARADTQYF. The DNA for the CDR3 is TGCAGGGCGGGACTAGCGGGAGCGAGGGCGGATACGCAGTATTTT.